The source of this T cell receptor beta chain is a study of T-cell memory formation after mild COVID-19. Study-level findings and limits: Still unconfirmed is whether the second-wave clones peaking on day 37 recognized SARS-CoV-2.

This clonotype was found many times. Antigen specificity is unknown. V was shortened by 6 bases and J by 2 bases, with 9 bases between the two germline ends. Germline V lookup: CDR1 LGHNA, CDR2 YNFKEQ. The length of the CDR3 is 13 residues. MiXCR, run by TCRdb on the 5' RACE reads, gives a single entry per CDR3 protein. The sample has roughly 380,000 distinct CDR3 sequences, over 25% seen once. This TCR was recovered from an adult woman who had mild COVID-19 (a few samples of this study predate the infection). Cell type and time point are not known. What was sequenced was PBMCs or a T cell subset sorted from them (not recorded which). This chain links TRBV4-2 with TRBJ2-3; D may be TRBD1 (5 bases). The CDR3 DNA is TGTGCCAGCAGTCCCAGGGTCACAGATACGCAGTATTTT. Protein product: CASSPRVTDTQYF.